A selection of T cell receptor beta chains follows, all from one sample in a study of regulatory T cells in long-lasting Graves disease. TCRdb reprocessed the multiplex PCR reads with MiXCR, giving one entry per CDR3 protein. The table lists roughly 520,000 distinct CDR3 sequences, around 11% of them singletons. These data were also reused for a study on T cells in Graves' hyperthyroidism and ophthalmopathy.

Source: peripheral blood mononuclear cells (PBMCs), taken at new diagnosis, from a patient treated with antithyroid drugs. These TCRs come from a woman in her 30s with Graves disease. CDR3s include the opening cysteine and the closing phenylalanine or tryptophan. The order of the fields is V gene, clone size, J gene, D gene, CDR3 DNA, CDR3 protein. A D gene is named only where the DNA matches it firmly. The size field is filled for only some rows; it gives once, few, many or a size class.

V gene: TRBV3-1
clone size: many
J gene: TRBJ1-2
D gene: .
CDR3 DNA: TGTGCCAGCAGCCCGTGGGACGGCTATGGCTACACCTTC
CDR3 protein: CASSPWDGYGYTF

V gene: TRBV6-5
clone size: many
J gene: TRBJ1-2
D gene: .
CDR3 DNA: TGTGCCAGCAGTTATCCCGCGGGAGGCAACTATGGCTACACCTTC
CDR3 protein: CASSYPAGGNYGYTF

V gene: TRBV19
clone size: many
J gene: TRBJ2-1
D gene: .
CDR3 DNA: TGTGCCAGTAAGGAGGCGTTCAATGAGCAGTTCTTC
CDR3 protein: CASKEAFNEQFF

V gene: TRBV27
clone size: many
J gene: TRBJ2-7
D gene: TRBD2
CDR3 DNA: TGTGCCAGCAGCCCTTCAAAAGGTGGTAGCGGGAGTCGCGAGCAGTACTTC
CDR3 protein: CASSPSKGGSGSREQYF

V gene: TRBV7-9
clone size: many
J gene: TRBJ2-3
D gene: TRBD2
CDR3 DNA: TGTGCCAGCAGCTTGTTAGCGGGAGAGACGGAAACAGATACGCAGTATTTT
CDR3 protein: CASSLLAGETETDTQYF

V gene: TRBV12-3/TRBV12-4
clone size: many
J gene: TRBJ2-3
D gene: .
CDR3 DNA: TGTGCCAGCAGTTTTCCTTTGGGCGGTCGCACAGATACGCAGTATTTT
CDR3 protein: CASSFPLGGRTDTQYF

V gene: TRBV14
clone size: many
J gene: TRBJ2-3
D gene: .
CDR3 DNA: TGTGCCAGCAGCCAAGACTTACAAGGCACAGATACGCAGTATTTT
CDR3 protein: CASSQDLQGTDTQYF

V gene: TRBV7-2
clone size: many
J gene: TRBJ2-5
D gene: .
CDR3 DNA: TGTGCCAGCAGCTTCAGTGAGACCCAGTACTTC
CDR3 protein: CASSFSETQYF

V gene: TRBV29-1
clone size: many
J gene: TRBJ1-2
D gene: .
CDR3 DNA: TGCAGCGTTGAAGAGCACAGCTATGGCTACACCTTC
CDR3 protein: CSVEEHSYGYTF

V gene: TRBV7-2
clone size: few
J gene: TRBJ1-5
D gene: .
CDR3 DNA: TGTGCCAGCAGCACGGGGTGGGATCAGCCCCAGCATTTT
CDR3 protein: CASSTGWDQPQHF

V gene: TRBV5-1
clone size: many
J gene: TRBJ1-2
D gene: TRBD1
CDR3 DNA: TGTGCCAGCAGCTTGGGACAGGGGCTTTACGGCTACACCTTC
CDR3 protein: CASSLGQGLYGYTF

V gene: TRBV28
clone size: many
J gene: TRBJ2-1
D gene: TRBD2
CDR3 DNA: TGTGCCAGCAGTTTACTCGCCCTAGCGGGTGATGAGCAGTTCTTC
CDR3 protein: CASSLLALAGDEQFF

V gene: TRBV20-1
clone size: many
J gene: TRBJ2-4
D gene: TRBD1
CDR3 DNA: TGCAGTGCTAAAAAGGGACAGGGTAAAAACATTCAGTACTTC
CDR3 protein: CSAKKGQGKNIQYF

V gene: TRBV10-3
clone size: .
J gene: TRBJ2-2
D gene: .
CDR3 DNA: TGTGCCATCAGTCGTGGGGAAAACACCGGGGAGCTGTTTTTT
CDR3 protein: CAISRGENTGELFF

V gene: TRBV29-1
clone size: few
J gene: TRBJ2-2
D gene: .
CDR3 DNA: TGCAGCGCCAGGGAGACCGGGGAGCTGTTTTTT
CDR3 protein: CSARETGELFF

V gene: TRBV11-2
clone size: many
J gene: TRBJ2-7
D gene: .
CDR3 DNA: TGTGCCAGCAGCTTAGTTCGGCAGGCTATCTCCTACGAGCAGTACTTC
CDR3 protein: CASSLVRQAISYEQYF

V gene: TRBV7-3
clone size: few
J gene: TRBJ2-2
D gene: .
CDR3 DNA: TGTGCCAGCAGCCTATCGCGAGCCGGGGAGCTGTTTTTT
CDR3 protein: CASSLSRAGELFF

V gene: TRBV27
clone size: many
J gene: TRBJ1-1
D gene: .
CDR3 DNA: TGTGCCAGCAGTTTGCTACGGACGAACACTGAAGCTTTCTTT
CDR3 protein: CASSLLRTNTEAFF

V gene: TRBV6-1
clone size: .
J gene: TRBJ2-7
D gene: TRBD2
CDR3 DNA: TGTGCCAGCAGACTAGGACTAGCAAGTTACGAGCAGTACTTC
CDR3 protein: CASRLGLASYEQYF

V gene: TRBV19
clone size: few
J gene: TRBJ2-1
D gene: TRBD1
CDR3 DNA: TGTGCCAGTAGTTACACCGGGACAGGGACGTCCGGCTCCTACAATGAGCAGTTCTTC
CDR3 protein: CASSYTGTGTSGSYNEQFF

V gene: TRBV20-1
clone size: few
J gene: TRBJ1-6
D gene: .
CDR3 DNA: TGCAGCGTCAAACACAGGGAAACTTCACCCCTCCACTTT
CDR3 protein: CSVKHRETSPLHF

V gene: TRBV11-2
clone size: many
J gene: TRBJ1-2
D gene: .
CDR3 DNA: TGTGCCAGCAGCTTAGGGGTCTGGCAGGACGGCTACACCTTC
CDR3 protein: CASSLGVWQDGYTF

V gene: TRBV6-2/TRBV6-3
clone size: many
J gene: TRBJ2-7
D gene: .
CDR3 DNA: TGTGCCAGCACCCCCCTGAGTAGGGCGGGGACCTACGAGCAGTACTTC
CDR3 protein: CASTPLSRAGTYEQYF

V gene: TRBV5-4
clone size: many
J gene: TRBJ2-7
D gene: .
CDR3 DNA: TGTGCCAGCAGCCCAGCCGACAGGAAGTACGAGCAGTACTTC
CDR3 protein: CASSPADRKYEQYF

V gene: TRBV25-1
clone size: many
J gene: TRBJ2-1
D gene: .
CDR3 DNA: TGTGCCAGCAGTGAATCAGTCGGCTACAATGAGCAGTTCTTC
CDR3 protein: CASSESVGYNEQFF

V gene: TRBV29-1
clone size: few
J gene: TRBJ1-5
D gene: .
CDR3 DNA: TGCAGCGTAGGGGAGGGGAATCAGCCCCAGCATTTT
CDR3 protein: CSVGEGNQPQHF

V gene: TRBV24-1
clone size: many
J gene: TRBJ2-2
D gene: TRBD2
CDR3 DNA: TGTGCCACCAGTGACCCTAGGACTAGCGGCTCGAACACCGGGGAGCTGTTTTTT
CDR3 protein: CATSDPRTSGSNTGELFF

V gene: TRBV3-1
clone size: .
J gene: TRBJ1-5
D gene: .
CDR3 DNA: TGTGCCAGCGGCCAAGATCTGGATCAGCCCCAGCATTTT
CDR3 protein: CASGQDLDQPQHF

V gene: TRBV4-1
clone size: many
J gene: TRBJ1-5
D gene: .
CDR3 DNA: TGCGCCAGCAGCCAAGATAGCTGGCAGCCCCAGCATTTT
CDR3 protein: CASSQDSWQPQHF

V gene: TRBV19
clone size: many
J gene: TRBJ1-1
D gene: .
CDR3 DNA: TGTGCCAGTAGTATCGGGGGCTCGAACACTGAAGCTTTCTTT
CDR3 protein: CASSIGGSNTEAFF

V gene: TRBV6-1
clone size: few
J gene: TRBJ2-7
D gene: .
CDR3 DNA: TGTGCCAGCAGTGATGCAGGGCCGCACGAGCAGTACTTC
CDR3 protein: CASSDAGPHEQYF

V gene: TRBV7-9
clone size: many
J gene: TRBJ2-7
D gene: .
CDR3 DNA: TGTGCCAGCAGCTTAGGGGCAGGGATCTACGAGCAGTACTTC
CDR3 protein: CASSLGAGIYEQYF

V gene: TRBV12-3/TRBV12-4
clone size: many
J gene: TRBJ2-5
D gene: .
CDR3 DNA: TGTGCCAGCAGTTTCGATGTAGCTGGGGAGACCCAGTACTTC
CDR3 protein: CASSFDVAGETQYF

V gene: TRBV12-3/TRBV12-4
clone size: many
J gene: TRBJ2-7
D gene: .
CDR3 DNA: TGTGCCAGCAGTTTTCGCCCCACAGATTCCTACGAGCAGTACTTC
CDR3 protein: CASSFRPTDSYEQYF

V gene: TRBV7-8
clone size: many
J gene: TRBJ2-7
D gene: TRBD2
CDR3 DNA: TGTGCCAGCAGCTCGGGACTAGCGGATTCCCCCTACGAGCAGTACTTC
CDR3 protein: CASSSGLADSPYEQYF

V gene: TRBV20-1
clone size: many
J gene: TRBJ2-1
D gene: TRBD2
CDR3 DNA: TGCAGTGCCCTTGGGTGGACTAGCGGGAGGGCCTGGATTGTCGATGAGCAGTTCTTC
CDR3 protein: CSALGWTSGRAWIVDEQFF

V gene: TRBV7-2
clone size: many
J gene: TRBJ2-2
D gene: .
CDR3 DNA: TGTGCCAGCAGCCGGGGTTGGGGTATCGGGGAGCTGTTTTTT
CDR3 protein: CASSRGWGIGELFF

V gene: TRBV5-5
clone size: few
J gene: TRBJ1-2
D gene: .
CDR3 DNA: TGTGCCAGCAGCAAAAGGTCTGTGGGGGATGGCTACACCTTC
CDR3 protein: CASSKRSVGDGYTF

V gene: TRBV29-1
clone size: .
J gene: TRBJ1-1
D gene: .
CDR3 DNA: TGCAGCCTATGGGACACCGGCCGCCGCTCTGAAGCTTTCTTT
CDR3 protein: CSLWDTGRRSEAFF

V gene: TRBV6-1
clone size: .
J gene: TRBJ1-4
D gene: .
CDR3 DNA: TGTGCCAGCAGGGACGGCGGTGAAAAACTGTTTTTT
CDR3 protein: CASRDGGEKLFF

V gene: TRBV6-2/TRBV6-3
clone size: few
J gene: TRBJ1-1
D gene: .
CDR3 DNA: TGTGCCAGCAGTTACTTTGGTGGGGTCGCTGAAGCTTTCTTT
CDR3 protein: CASSYFGGVAEAFF

V gene: TRBV29-1
clone size: .
J gene: TRBJ2-1
D gene: TRBD2
CDR3 DNA: TGCAGCGTAGGGACTAGGGGGAACAATGAGCAGTTCTTC
CDR3 protein: CSVGTRGNNEQFF

V gene: TRBV10-3
clone size: .
J gene: TRBJ2-7
D gene: .
CDR3 DNA: TGTGCCACCGGGGACTCCGGGTCCCCCGAGCAGTACTTC
CDR3 protein: CATGDSGSPEQYF

V gene: TRBV7-9
clone size: many
J gene: TRBJ2-1
D gene: .
CDR3 DNA: TGTGCCAGCAGAACTAGTCCCAGCCCGGAGCAGTTCTTC
CDR3 protein: CASRTSPSPEQFF

V gene: TRBV19
clone size: few
J gene: TRBJ2-3
D gene: .
CDR3 DNA: TGTGCCAGTAGTATGGATGCTAGCGTCACAGAGGAACGGTATTTT
CDR3 protein: CASSMDASVTEERYF

V gene: TRBV20-1
clone size: many
J gene: TRBJ1-5
D gene: .
CDR3 DNA: TGCAGTGCTACCTCGGGTGTTGAGCCCCAGCATTTT
CDR3 protein: CSATSGVEPQHF

V gene: TRBV30
clone size: many
J gene: TRBJ1-2
D gene: .
CDR3 DNA: TGTGCCTGGAGGACCCCGAGGGGGGGCGGCGATGGCTACACCTTC
CDR3 protein: CAWRTPRGGGDGYTF

V gene: TRBV28
clone size: many
J gene: TRBJ1-6
D gene: .
CDR3 DNA: TGTGCCAGCAGTAGGACAGTTAATTCACCCCTCCACTTT
CDR3 protein: CASSRTVNSPLHF

V gene: TRBV20-1
clone size: many
J gene: TRBJ2-5
D gene: .
CDR3 DNA: TGCAGTGCCAGGGCGACGCAGGGCCTAGAGACCCAGTACTTC
CDR3 protein: CSARATQGLETQYF

V gene: TRBV24-1
clone size: many
J gene: TRBJ2-1
D gene: TRBD1
CDR3 DNA: TGTGCCACCGGACAGGGGTCCTACAATGAGCAGTTCTTC
CDR3 protein: CATGQGSYNEQFF

V gene: TRBV10-3
clone size: .
J gene: TRBJ1-2
D gene: .
CDR3 DNA: TGTGCCATAAACGGGGGGGATGACTATGGCTACACCTTC
CDR3 protein: CAINGGDDYGYTF

V gene: TRBV5-1
clone size: many
J gene: TRBJ2-1
D gene: TRBD2
CDR3 DNA: TGCGCCAGCAGCACCGGACTAGCGGGATTAAGGCGAAACAATGAGCAGTTCTTC
CDR3 protein: CASSTGLAGLRRNNEQFF

V gene: TRBV11-2
clone size: many
J gene: TRBJ2-7
D gene: TRBD2
CDR3 DNA: TGTGCCAGCAGCTTCAGCGGGAGGGCCACGTACGAGCAGTACTTC
CDR3 protein: CASSFSGRATYEQYF

V gene: TRBV12-3/TRBV12-4
clone size: few
J gene: TRBJ1-3
D gene: .
CDR3 DNA: TGTGCCAGCAGGGCTAGAGGTACAAGTCCTGGAAACACCATATATTTT
CDR3 protein: CASRARGTSPGNTIYF

V gene: TRBV10-3
clone size: few
J gene: TRBJ2-5
D gene: .
CDR3 DNA: TGTGCCATCAGTAACCAAGAGACCCAGTACTTC
CDR3 protein: CAISNQETQYF

V gene: TRBV7-8
clone size: .
J gene: TRBJ2-7
D gene: .
CDR3 DNA: TGTGCCAGCAGCTTTTCGGCAGGGCCGTACGAGCAGTACTTC
CDR3 protein: CASSFSAGPYEQYF

V gene: TRBV6-1
clone size: many
J gene: TRBJ2-1
D gene: .
CDR3 DNA: TGTGCCAGCAGTCCCATTCGCTCAGGGTTTACTAGCTCCTACAATGAGCAGTTCTTC
CDR3 protein: CASSPIRSGFTSSYNEQFF

V gene: TRBV19
clone size: .
J gene: TRBJ2-7
D gene: TRBD2
CDR3 DNA: TGTGCCAGTAGTCCCTCGAGGCTAGCGGGACCAGGCGAGCAGTACTTC
CDR3 protein: CASSPSRLAGPGEQYF